These 5 T cell receptor beta chains were sequenced from one sample in a study of human T cells and chemical hapten exposure. The time point: patch test 2, 6 weeks after DPC sensitization. Treatment described: therapeutic diphenylcyclopropenone sensitization with weekly scalp DPC. In TCRdb, the RACE reads were re-called with MiXCR into one record per CDR3 protein. The sample consists of about 95,000 distinct CDR3 sequences, approximately 10% of them appearing once. Here the sequenced sample was whole blood, taken in connection with sensitization to the hapten diphenylcyclopropenone (DPC). All receptors derive from a woman in her 40s with alopecia areata. Some clones in this sample may be carry-over from other donors' samples.

At least ten counts were recorded for this clonotype. The chain uses TRBV7-2 and TRBJ1-6; 8 bases agree with TRBD1. The CDR3 is 19 residues long. From germline, CDR1 is SGHTA and CDR2 FQGNSA. V lost 1 base, J lost 9 bases, and 17 bases stayed unmatched. The CDR3 region is CASSLEGQETYRLGSPLHF. The CDR3 DNA follows: TGTGCCAGCAGCTTAGAGGGACAGGAAACCTATCGTCTGGGTTCACCCCTCCACTTT.

This clonotype was recorded at least ten times. The rearrangement uses TRBV12-3 or TRBV12-4 and TRBJ2-1, with D possibly TRBD1 on 5 matching bases. The CDR3 runs 13 residues. The V end was cut by 0 bases, the J end by 6 bases, with 6 bases between. This chain's CDR3 is CASSLAQGNEQFF. Here the CDR3 DNA reads TGTGCCAGCAGTTTAGCCCAGGGCAATGAGCAGTTCTTC.

This clonotype was detected ten times or more. This chain connects TRBV12-3 or TRBV12-4 to TRBJ2-3; 15 nucleotides match TRBD2. Trimming cost V 8 bases and J 4 bases; bases outside gene matches: 16. The CDR3 spans 19 residues. The DNA of the CDR3 is TGTGCCAGCCGACAAGAAGCGCCCGGGACTAGCGGGAGGCCAGATACGCAGTATTTT. Translation gives CASRQEAPGTSGRPDTQYF.

The rearrangement uses TRBV6-6 and TRBJ2-3; D is ambiguous. The germline V gene has CDR1 MNHNY and CDR2 SVGAGI (reference sequence). This CDR3 is built from 15 residues. Between the trimmed V and J ends, which lost 7 bases and 2 bases, there was a span of 16 bases. The CDR3 reads CASTTLADYTDTQYF. The CDR3 DNA reads as TGTGCCAGCACCACCTTAGCAGATTACACAGATACGCAGTATTTT.

The rearrangement links TRBV10-1 to TRBJ2-1; D not certain. The germline V and J ends were trimmed by 2 bases and 1 base, with 9 bases remaining between them. The CDR3 sequence is 15 residues long. Germline V lookup: CDR1 WNHNN, CDR2 SYGVQD (reference sequence). CDR3 region: CASSEGSRSYNEQFF. As DNA, the CDR3 is TGCGCCAGCAGTGAGGGCAGTAGGTCCTACAATGAGCAGTTCTTC.